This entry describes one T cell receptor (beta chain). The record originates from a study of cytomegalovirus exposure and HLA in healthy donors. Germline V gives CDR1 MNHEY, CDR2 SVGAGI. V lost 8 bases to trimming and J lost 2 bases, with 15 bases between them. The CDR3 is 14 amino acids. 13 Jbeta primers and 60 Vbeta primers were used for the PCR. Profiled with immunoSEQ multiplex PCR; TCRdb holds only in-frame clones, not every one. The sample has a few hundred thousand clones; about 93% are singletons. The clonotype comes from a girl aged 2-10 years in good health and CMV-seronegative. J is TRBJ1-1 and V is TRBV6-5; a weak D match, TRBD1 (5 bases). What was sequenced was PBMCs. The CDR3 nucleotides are TGTGCCAGCTCCCGAGGGAGGGGTAACACTGAAGCTTTCTTT. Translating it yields CASSRGRGNTEAFF.